This T cell receptor (beta chain) was captured in a study of identical twins. Notes on the study in general: Monozygotic twin pairs showed more out-of-frame TCR alpha sharing than models estimated. Out-of-frame alpha sequences common to twins exhibited an excess of low generation probability. Zero-insertion analyses could be partly confounded by invariant MAIT and iNKT cells.

After removal of 1 base from V and 3 bases from J, the junction contained 9 bases not matched to a gene. This CDR3 is 16 amino acids long. Germline CDR1 and CDR2: MNHEY and SVGEGT. A single record per CDR3 protein comes from TCRdb applying MiXCR to the 5' RACE reads. Among hundreds of thousands of distinct CDR3 sequences listed, roughly 8% were seen once. All donors comprised healthy Caucasians. In regard to this clonotype: Its antigen is currently unknown.

This sample was shared with a second study, whose subject was yellow fever vaccine responses in identical twins.

The J gene is TRBJ2-7, the V gene TRBV6-2 or TRBV6-3; 7 positions match TRBD1. The TCR originated in a woman aged 18-29 years in good health. The specimen sequenced was PBMCs. The CDR3 reads CASSYFTGTVFYEQYF. The CDR3 DNA follows: TGTGCCAGCAGTTACTTCACCGGGACAGTGTTCTACGAGCAGTACTTC.